Listed here are 15 T cell receptor beta chains from one sample, sequenced in a study of cytomegalovirus exposure and HLA in healthy donors. Libraries were prepared by immunoSEQ multiplex PCR; TCRdb keeps only in-frame clonotypes and omits some of them. The repertoire holds around 150,000 clones, around 90% seen once, with about 3% in the top ten. Sample: PBMCs. The receptors were gathered from a young woman in good health and CMV-seropositive.

The rearrangement uses TRBV4-2 and TRBJ1-1, with TRBD1 as a possible D gene (6 bases). V lost 0 bases, J lost 2 bases, and 13 bases lay in between. The CDR3 has 16 residues. Germline V CDR1 and CDR2: LGHNA, YNFKEQ. For the CDR3, the DNA is TGTGCCAGCAGCCAAGAAGGGGGGGTTAGAAACACTGAAGCTTTCTTT. Its translation is CASSQEGGVRNTEAFF.

The gene calls are TRBV6-1 and TRBJ2-7; unclear D gene. Germline V lookup: CDR1 MNHNS, CDR2 SASEGT. This CDR3 contains 13 residues. V lost 5 bases, J lost 4 bases, and 12 bases lay in between. The CDR3 nucleotides read TGTGCCAGCAGTAACCGGGTTTTATACGAGCAGTACTTC. Amino acid sequence: CASSNRVLYEQYF.

The chain has TRBV28 and TRBJ2-7; 10 positions agree with TRBD2. Losses at the gene ends were 1 base for V and 6 bases for J; bases not matched to a gene: 12. Per germline, CDR1 MDHEN and CDR2 SYDVKM. This CDR3 has 17 residues. The CDR3 is CASSLSTSGNGGVEQYF. The CDR3 DNA reads as TGTGCCAGCAGTTTATCAACTAGCGGGAATGGAGGCGTCGAGCAGTACTTC.

The CDR3 DNA reads TGTGCCTGGAGTGTTGCCCTTACCGGGCAGCCCCAGCATTTT. Its protein is CAWSVALTGQPQHF. The chain joins TRBV30 to TRBJ1-5; D call uncertain. This CDR3 has 14 amino acids. Trimming pared 0 bases from V and 7 bases from J, leaving 13 bases between. Germline CDR1 and CDR2: GTSNPN and SVGIG (reference sequence).

The chain recombines TRBV7-8 with TRBJ2-7; tentatively, D is TRBD2 (6 bases). Germline V gene data show CDR1 as SGHVS and CDR2 as FQNEAQ. This CDR3 has 13 amino acids. V lost 5 bases and J lost 3, with 11 bases in between. Here the CDR3 DNA reads TGTGCCAGCAGCAGGGCTAGCGTCTACGAGCAGTACTTC. Its protein product is CASSRASVYEQYF.

The chain has TRBV15 and TRBJ1-1; 7 bases fit TRBD1. Germline assignment: CDR1 LNHNV and CDR2 YYDKDF (reference sequence). Trimming cost V 6 bases and J 8 bases; bases outside gene matches: 9. This CDR3 has 13 residues. The CDR3 bases are TGTGCCACCAGGGACAGGACAGTGCTGGAAGCTTTCTTT. Protein product: CATRDRTVLEAFF.

CDR3 DNA sequence: TGTGCCAGCAGTTACGGGGAGTCCTACAATGAGCAGTTCTTC. The encoded protein is CASSYGESYNEQFF. The J gene is TRBJ2-1, the V gene TRBV6-5, with D possibly matching TRBD2 (5 bases). The germline V gene has CDR1 MNHEY and CDR2 SVGAGI. This CDR3 is built from 14 residues. The V end lost 2 bases, the J end lost 1 base, and 6 bases lay between the germline ends.

The gene calls are TRBV30 and TRBJ2-4; 9 nucleotides agree with TRBD1. The CDR3 has 15 amino acids. Per germline, CDR1 GTSNPN and CDR2 SVGIG (reference sequence). V trimming: 4 bases; J trimming: 6 bases; junction bases outside the gene matches: 10. The CDR3 protein is CAWNFGGQGTNIQYF. CDR3 DNA: TGTGCCTGGAATTTTGGGGGACAGGGCACAAACATTCAGTACTTC.

The rearrangement joins TRBV6-1 to TRBJ2-5, with D perhaps TRBD1 (6 bases). In germline, CDR1 is MNHNS, CDR2 SASEGT. CDR3 length: 15 residues. V shed 2 bases and J shed 5 bases, with 15 bases lying between them. CDR3 sequence: CASSEFDRLEETQYF. In nucleotides, the CDR3 is TGTGCCAGCAGTGAATTCGACAGGCTTGAGGAGACCCAGTACTTC.

This clone was counted once. The chain uses TRBV6-5 and TRBJ2-3; the match to TRBD2 covers 8 bases. CDR1 is MNHEY and CDR2 is SVGAGI in the germline V gene. The CDR3 sequence is 13 residues long. J gave up 6 bases and V 5 bases, and 4 bases lay outside the gene matches. The CDR3 sequence: CASSPGGADTQYF. The CDR3 DNA reads TGTGCCAGCAGTCCCGGGGGGGCGGATACGCAGTATTTT.

CDR3 amino acids: CASSLSAGLRSTDTQYF. In DNA, the CDR3 is TGTGCCAGCAGTTTATCCGCGGGACTCCGTAGCACAGATACGCAGTATTTT. The chain employs TRBV28 and TRBJ2-3; possible D gene TRBD2, 6 bases. Trimming took 1 base from V and 0 from J, leaving 14 bases between them. From germline, CDR1 is MDHEN and CDR2 SYDVKM. This CDR3 spans 17 amino acids.

The V and J genes are TRBV28 and TRBJ1-1; D unresolved. V was clipped by 3 bases and J by 9 bases, with 11 bases between them. Germline lookup yields CDR1 MDHEN and CDR2 SYDVKM. This CDR3 has 12 amino acids. The CDR3 here is CASSFYPGKAFF. The CDR3 DNA reads as TGTGCCAGCAGTTTTTATCCGGGGAAAGCTTTCTTT. The full variable domain, rest sourced from reference TRBV28 and TRBJ1-1, is DVKVTQSSRYLVKRTGEKVFLECVQDMDHENMFWYRQDPGLGLRLIYFSYDVKMKEKGDIPEGYSVSREKKERFSLILESASTNQTSMYLCASSFYPGKAFFGQGTRLTVV.

The gene calls are TRBV30 and TRBJ1-1; TRBD1 matches 9 bases. The CDR3 extends over 15 amino acids. The trim removed 5 bases at V and 0 bases at J, leaving 7 bases unmatched. Germline V lookup: CDR1 GTSNPN, CDR2 SVGIG (reference sequence). DNA for the CDR3: TGTGCCTGGGCCCCACAGGGGGCGCTGAACACTGAAGCTTTCTTT. Translation gives CAWAPQGALNTEAFF.

The rearrangement joins TRBV5-8 to TRBJ2-7, with 7 positions matching TRBD1. The CDR3 totals 14 residues. V gave up 4 bases and J gave up 0 bases; unmatched junction bases: 4. Looked up from germline, CDR1 is SGHTS and CDR2 is YDEGEE. CDR3 DNA: TGTGCCAGCAGCCTGGACAGGTTCTCCTACGAGCAGTACTTC. Translation gives CASSLDRFSYEQYF.

The chain links TRBV5-1 to TRBJ2-7; 8 nucleotides align to TRBD1. The CDR3 is made up of 14 amino acids. Trimming removed 4 bases from V and 5 bases from J; junction bases left unmatched: 8. In germline, CDR1 is SGHRS, CDR2 YFSETQ. The CDR3 reads CASSPGTGRNEQYF. For the CDR3, the DNA is TGCGCCAGCAGCCCAGGGACAGGAAGGAACGAGCAGTACTTC.